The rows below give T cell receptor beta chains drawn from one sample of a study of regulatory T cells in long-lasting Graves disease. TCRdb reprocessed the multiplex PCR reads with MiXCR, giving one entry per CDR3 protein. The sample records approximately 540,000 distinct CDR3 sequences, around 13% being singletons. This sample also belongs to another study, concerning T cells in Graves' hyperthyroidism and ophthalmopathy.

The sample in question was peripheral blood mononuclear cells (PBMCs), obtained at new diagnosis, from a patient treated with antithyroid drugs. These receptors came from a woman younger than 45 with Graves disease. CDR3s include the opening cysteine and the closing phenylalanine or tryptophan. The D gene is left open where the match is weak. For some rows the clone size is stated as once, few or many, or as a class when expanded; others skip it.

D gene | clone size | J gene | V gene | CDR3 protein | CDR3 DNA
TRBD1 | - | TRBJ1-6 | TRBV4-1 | CASSQGQGGNSPLHF | TGCGCCAGCAGCCAAGGGCAGGGGGGGAATTCACCCCTCCACTTT
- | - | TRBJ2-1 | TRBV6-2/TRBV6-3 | CASSVSGRHNEQFF | TGTGCCAGCAGTGTAAGCGGAAGGCACAATGAGCAGTTCTTC
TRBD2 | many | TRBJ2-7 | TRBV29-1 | CSVELGTSGRAYEQYF | TGCAGCGTTGAACTGGGGACTAGCGGGAGGGCCTACGAGCAGTACTTC
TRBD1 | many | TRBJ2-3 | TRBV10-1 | CASSRDRGITDTQYF | TGCGCCAGCAGCCGTGACAGGGGCATCACAGATACGCAGTATTTT
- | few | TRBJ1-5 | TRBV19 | CASSMGAGNQPQHF | TGTGCCAGTAGTATGGGGGCCGGCAATCAGCCCCAGCATTTT
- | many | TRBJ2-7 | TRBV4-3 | CASSQDRDGSYEQYF | TGCGCCAGCAGCCAAGATAGGGACGGCTCCTACGAGCAGTACTTC
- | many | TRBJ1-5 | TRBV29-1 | CSVSEAKGGNQPQHF | TGCAGCGTCTCGGAGGCGAAGGGCGGCAATCAGCCCCAGCATTTT
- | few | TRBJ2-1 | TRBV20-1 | CSATRAVSYNEQFF | TGCAGTGCCACCAGGGCAGTCTCCTACAATGAGCAGTTCTTC
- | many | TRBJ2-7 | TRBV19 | CASSVTGTPEQYF | TGTGCCAGTAGTGTCACCGGGACACCCGAGCAGTACTTC
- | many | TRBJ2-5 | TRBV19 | CASKRRPWGEETQYF | TGTGCCAGTAAGAGGCGGCCCTGGGGAGAGGAGACCCAGTACTTC
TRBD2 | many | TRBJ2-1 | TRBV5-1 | CASSFPSGSLGYEQFF | TGCGCCAGCAGCTTCCCTAGCGGGAGTCTTGGGTATGAGCAGTTCTTC
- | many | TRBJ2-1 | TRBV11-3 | CASSLGPSREQFF | TGTGCCAGCAGCTTAGGGCCCAGCCGGGAGCAGTTCTTC
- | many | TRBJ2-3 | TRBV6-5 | CASSYRETDTQYF | TGTGCCAGCAGTTATAGGGAAACAGATACGCAGTATTTT
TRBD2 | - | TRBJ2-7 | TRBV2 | CAWRLAGGPEQYF | TGTGCCTGGAGACTAGCGGGAGGACCCGAGCAGTACTTC
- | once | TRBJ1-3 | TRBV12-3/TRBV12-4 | CASSLSIGSGNTIYF | TGTGCCAGCAGTTTATCCATCGGGTCTGGAAACACCATATATTTT
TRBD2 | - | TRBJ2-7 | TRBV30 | CAWSAGRLAWYEQYF | TGTGCCTGGAGTGCCGGCAGACTAGCCTGGTACGAGCAGTACTTC
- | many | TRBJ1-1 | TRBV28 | CASSFNPGAAFF | TGTGCCAGCAGTTTTAATCCCGGTGCGGCTTTCTTT
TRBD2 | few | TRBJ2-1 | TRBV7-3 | CASSQHASGSYNEQFF | TGTGCCAGCAGCCAGCACGCTAGCGGCTCCTACAATGAGCAGTTCTTC
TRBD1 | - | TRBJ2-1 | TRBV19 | CASSDPRGQGPDEQFF | TGTGCCAGTAGTGACCCGAGGGGACAGGGACCCGATGAGCAGTTCTTC
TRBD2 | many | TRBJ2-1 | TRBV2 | CASRRTSGTEQFF | TGTGCCAGCAGGAGGACTAGCGGAACTGAGCAGTTCTTC
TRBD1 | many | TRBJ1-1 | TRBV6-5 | CASSYWGTGGGTEAFF | TGTGCCAGCAGTTACTGGGGGACAGGGGGAGGCACTGAAGCTTTCTTT
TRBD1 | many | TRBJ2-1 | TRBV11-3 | CASSPAPGQSYNEQFF | TGTGCCAGCAGCCCAGCACCGGGACAGTCCTACAATGAGCAGTTCTTC
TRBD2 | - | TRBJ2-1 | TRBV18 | CASTLTGTSGIGVYNEQFF | TGTGCCAGCACCCTAACCGGGACTAGCGGGATTGGAGTCTACAATGAGCAGTTCTTC
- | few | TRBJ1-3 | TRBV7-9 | CASSLIVAAAGNTIYF | TGTGCCAGCAGCTTAATCGTCGCGGCGGCTGGAAACACCATATATTTT
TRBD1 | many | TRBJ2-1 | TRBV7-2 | CASSLARGRNEQFF | TGTGCCAGCAGCTTAGCCAGGGGGCGAAATGAGCAGTTCTTC
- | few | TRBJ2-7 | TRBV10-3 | CAISDGTGVSYEQYF | TGTGCCATCAGTGACGGGACTGGCGTCTCCTACGAGCAGTACTTC
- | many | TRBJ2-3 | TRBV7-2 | CASSLGYGSTDTQYF | TGTGCCAGCAGTCTAGGGTACGGGAGTACAGATACGCAGTATTTT
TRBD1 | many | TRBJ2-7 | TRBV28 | CASSQGQKTFQYF | TGTGCCAGCAGTCAGGGACAGAAAACCTTCCAGTACTTC
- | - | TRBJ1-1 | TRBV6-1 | CASSSGGRAFF | TGTGCCAGCAGTAGCGGGGGAAGAGCTTTCTTT
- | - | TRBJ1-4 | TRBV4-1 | CASSRLSREKLFF | TGCGCCAGCAGCCGCCTCTCCAGGGAAAAACTGTTTTTT
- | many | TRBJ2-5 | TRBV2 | CASSDGKETQYF | TGTGCCAGCAGTGACGGAAAAGAGACCCAGTACTTC
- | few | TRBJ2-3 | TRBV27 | CASSLLGKRGTDTQYF | TGTGCCAGCAGTTTATTGGGGAAGAGGGGCACAGATACGCAGTATTTT
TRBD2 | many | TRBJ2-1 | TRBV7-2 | CASRDPGLAFYNEQFF | TGTGCCAGCAGGGACCCGGGACTAGCGTTCTACAATGAGCAGTTCTTC
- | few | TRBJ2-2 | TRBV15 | CATSIRDISNTGELFF | TGTGCCACCTCCATCCGGGACATCTCGAACACCGGGGAGCTGTTTTTT
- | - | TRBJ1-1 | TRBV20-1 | CSARPPWVGNTEAFF | TGCAGTGCTAGGCCCCCCTGGGTGGGGAACACTGAAGCTTTCTTT
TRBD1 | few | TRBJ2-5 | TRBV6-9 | CASSYRLQGLEETQYF | TGTGCCAGCAGTTACAGACTACAGGGGCTGGAGGAGACCCAGTACTTC
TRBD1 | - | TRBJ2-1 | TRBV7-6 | CASSLGQGDYNEQFF | TGTGCCAGCAGCTTAGGACAGGGGGATTACAATGAGCAGTTCTTC
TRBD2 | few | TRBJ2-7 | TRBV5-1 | CASQSSGDNEQYF | TGCGCCAGCCAATCTAGCGGGGATAACGAGCAGTACTTC
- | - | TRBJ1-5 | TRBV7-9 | CASSSSGDRQPQHF | TGTGCCAGCAGCTCCTCGGGGGACCGTCAGCCCCAGCATTTT
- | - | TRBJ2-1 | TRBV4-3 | CASSQDTLAYNEQFF | TGCGCCAGCAGCCAAGATACCCTAGCCTACAATGAGCAGTTCTTC
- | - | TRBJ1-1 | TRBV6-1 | CASTRTEANTEAFF | TGTGCCAGCACCCGGACAGAGGCGAACACTGAAGCTTTCTTT
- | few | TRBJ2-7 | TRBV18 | CASSPGRPSSNEQYF | TGTGCCAGCTCACCAGGGCGGCCTAGCTCAAACGAGCAGTACTTC
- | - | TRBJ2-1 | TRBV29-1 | CSVVSVYEQFF | TGCAGCGTTGTTTCCGTCTATGAGCAGTTCTTC
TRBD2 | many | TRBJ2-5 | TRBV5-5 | CASTDLRTSGETQYF | TGTGCCAGCACCGACCTTCGGACTAGCGGGGAGACCCAGTACTTC
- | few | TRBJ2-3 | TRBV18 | CASSPQGQPDTQYF | TGTGCCAGCTCACCTCAGGGACAACCTGATACGCAGTATTTT
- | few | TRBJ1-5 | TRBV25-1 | CASSDKFNQPQHF | TGTGCCAGCAGTGATAAATTCAATCAGCCCCAGCATTTT
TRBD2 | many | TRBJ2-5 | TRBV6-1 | CASSPETSGRQETQYF | TGTGCCAGCAGCCCAGAGACTAGCGGGCGCCAAGAGACCCAGTACTTC
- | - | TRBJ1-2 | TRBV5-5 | CASSWRGYGYTF | TGTGCCAGCAGCTGGAGAGGGTATGGCTACACCTTC
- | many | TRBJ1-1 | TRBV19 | CASSIDLEVNTEAFF | TGTGCCAGTAGTATAGATCTGGAAGTTAACACTGAAGCTTTCTTT
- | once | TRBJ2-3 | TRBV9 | CASSEGGDTQYF | TGTGCCAGCAGCGAGGGCGGCGATACGCAGTATTTT
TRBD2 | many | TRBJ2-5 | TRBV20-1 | CSAKTSPQETQYF | TGCAGTGCTAAGACTAGCCCCCAAGAGACCCAGTACTTC
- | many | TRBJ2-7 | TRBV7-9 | CASSPGDARYEQYF | TGTGCCAGCAGCCCAGGGGACGCTCGCTACGAGCAGTACTTC
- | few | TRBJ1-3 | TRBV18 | CASSPWGASSGNTIYF | TGTGCCAGCTCACCATGGGGCGCTAGCTCTGGAAACACCATATATTTT
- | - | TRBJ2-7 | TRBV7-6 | CASSPTRAGYEQYF | TGTGCCAGCAGCCCCACGAGGGCGGGGTACGAGCAGTACTTC